This note documents a single TCR beta chain sequence. Its antigen remains unknown. This entry is derived from a study of PD-L1 blockade in urothelial cancer. About the research overall: Bladder-origin urothelial cancer in males described about nine tenths of the roughly 29 patients. Overall study findings and caveats: Below-median TCR clonality that was measured in pretreatment blood predicted better survival.

Measured with immunoSEQ multiplex PCR; TCRdb has only the in-frame clones, and not every one. The sample lists roughly 43,000 clones, approximately 77% occurring once. Peripheral blood mononuclear cells were collected from every patient before and during treatment, yielding between 1 and 8 samples per patient. The source material was PBMCs, sampled around atezolizumab (anti-PD-L1) treatment. The sequence was obtained from a man aged 65 to 79 with urothelial cancer.

CDR3: CASSLLAGDSYNEQFF. CDR3 nucleotides: TGTGCCAGCAGCTTATTGGCGGGGGACTCCTACAATGAGCAGTTCTTC. V and J are TRBV7-3 and TRBJ2-1, with 7 positions matching TRBD2. This CDR3 has 16 residues. V shed 2 bases, J shed 0 bases, and the junction held 4 bases outside the gene matches. Germline-derived CDR1 and CDR2 are SGHTA and FQGTGA.